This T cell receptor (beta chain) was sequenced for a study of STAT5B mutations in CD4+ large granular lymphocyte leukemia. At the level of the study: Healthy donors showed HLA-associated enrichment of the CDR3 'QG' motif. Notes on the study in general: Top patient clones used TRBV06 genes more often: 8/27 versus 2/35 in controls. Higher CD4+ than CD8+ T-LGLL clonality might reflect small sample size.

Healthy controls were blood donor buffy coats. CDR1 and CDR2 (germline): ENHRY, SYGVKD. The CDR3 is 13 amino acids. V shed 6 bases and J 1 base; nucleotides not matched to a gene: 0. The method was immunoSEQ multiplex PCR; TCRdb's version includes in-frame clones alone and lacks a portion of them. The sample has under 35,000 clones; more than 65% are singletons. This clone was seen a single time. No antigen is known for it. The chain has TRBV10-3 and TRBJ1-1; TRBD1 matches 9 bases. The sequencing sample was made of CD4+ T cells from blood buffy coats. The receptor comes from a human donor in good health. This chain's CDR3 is CAIRGQGNTEAFF. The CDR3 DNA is TGTGCCATCAGGGGACAGGGGAACACTGAAGCTTTCTTT.